This entry concerns a single T cell receptor (beta chain). Its specificity is unknown. These data originate in a study of post-analysis software for immune sequencing data. Overall study results and limits: Controls showed significantly higher normalized Chao1 diversity than did multiple sclerosis patients. With TRBV5-6, TRBV5-1 and TRBV20-1 included, about five TRBV segments were more frequent in patients than in controls.

TCR beta cDNA libraries included unique molecular identifiers. In TCRdb, the PCR reads were re-called with MiXCR into one record per CDR3 protein. The table lists about 430,000 distinct CDR3 sequences, 30% to 45% of them singletons, with 7.6% in the top ten. CDR1 and CDR2 (germline): SQVTM, ANQGSEA. V shed 2 bases, J shed 7 bases, and the junction held 10 bases outside the gene matches. CDR3 size: 16 residues. V gene TRBV29-1 combines with J gene TRBJ2-1, with 11 bases aligning to TRBD2. The TCR originated in a girl aged 2 to 9 with multiple sclerosis. Sequencing was carried out using blood. The CDR3 sequence: CSVESVAGGPENEQFF. Here the CDR3 DNA reads TGCAGCGTTGAATCTGTAGCGGGGGGGCCAGAGAATGAGCAGTTCTTC.